This T cell receptor (beta chain) was retrieved from a study of shared clonotypes between healthy human individuals. Only in-frame clones appear in the TCRdb table, and some are missing; sequencing was by immunoSEQ multiplex PCR. The sample shows around 500,000 clones, roughly four fifths of them seen only once. The CDR3 runs 14 residues. Germline V gene data show CDR1 as SGHRS and CDR2 as YFSETQ. Trimming took off 0 bases at V and 2 bases at J, with 7 bases between the two ends. This TCR derives from a middle-aged woman in good health. Some clones in this sample may be carry-over from other donors' samples. The source material was PBMCs. V usage is TRBV5-1 and J usage is TRBJ2-3; D is uncertain. CDR3 region: CASSLGQITDTQYF. In nucleotides, the CDR3 is TGCGCCAGCAGCTTGGGGCAGATCACAGATACGCAGTATTTT.